What follows are 32 T cell receptor beta chains derived from one specimen sequenced in a study of T cell repertoires in ileal Crohn's disease. The data were produced by immunoSEQ multiplex PCR, yet TCRdb's version contains in-frame clones alone and is incomplete. The table lists roughly 16,000 clones, approximately 94% of them singletons. The sample taken for sequencing was ileal tissue. These receptors were collected from an adult with Crohn's disease.

The rearrangement links TRBV7-6 to TRBJ2-1; TRBD2 is a possible D gene (6 bases). This CDR3 contains 15 residues. V shed 1 base and J shed 5 bases, with 12 bases lying between them. Germline V lookup: CDR1 SGHVS, CDR2 FNYEAQ. This CDR3 reads CASSLGDSGNNEQFF. The CDR3 coding sequence is TGTGCCAGCAGCTTAGGTGATAGCGGAAACAATGAGCAGTTCTTC.

The rearrangement uses TRBV29-1 and TRBJ1-2, with D possibly being TRBD1 (6 bases). CDR1 SQVTM and CDR2 ANQGSEA come from the germline V gene. The CDR3 is 12 residues long. Trimming cost V 3 bases and J 3 bases, with 8 bases left between them. CDR3 in amino acids: CSVEDSYYGYTF. CDR3 bases: TGCAGCGTTGAGGACAGCTACTATGGCTACACCTTC.

The chain couples TRBV2 to TRBJ2-2; D is perhaps TRBD1 (6 bases). The CDR3 runs 17 residues. Germline lookup yields CDR1 SNHLY and CDR2 FYNNEI. V was shortened by 3 bases and J by 5 bases, with 19 bases between the two germline ends. The DNA of the CDR3 is TGTGCCAGCAGTGAGACGATTGGGGGCCCTCTTACCGGGGAGCTGTTTTTT. Translating it yields CASSETIGGPLTGELFF.

A few counts support this clone. The chain combines TRBV4-1 with TRBJ1-5; maybe TRBD1 (5 bases). The V end was cut by 0 bases, the J end by 6 bases, with 12 bases between. The CDR3 covers 15 residues. The germline gives CDR1 MGHRA, CDR2 YSYEKL. The DNA of the CDR3 is TGCGCCAGCAGCCAAGATTTGCAGGGCACTCAGCCCCAGCATTTT. Translation: CASSQDLQGTQPQHF.

CDR3 sequence reads: CASSWTSGESTDTQYF. The CDR3 coding sequence is TGTGCCAGCAGCTGGACTAGCGGGGAAAGCACAGATACGCAGTATTTT. The chain uses TRBV13 and TRBJ2-3; 12 nucleotides line up with TRBD2. This CDR3 has 16 residues. V shed 4 bases and J 0 bases; nucleotides not matched to a gene: 2. Germline-derived CDR1 and CDR2 are PRHDT and FYEKMQ (reference sequence). The full variable domain, rest sourced from reference TRBV13 and TRBJ2-3, is AAGVIQSPRHLIKEKRETATLKCYPIPRHDTVYWYQQGPGQDPQFLISFYEKMQSDKGSIPDRFSAQQFSDYHSELNMSSLELGDSALYFCASSWTSGESTDTQYFGPGTRLTVL.

This chain links TRBV2 with TRBJ2-5, with no clear D. CDR3 length: 14 residues. Germline V gene lookup returns CDR1 SNHLY and CDR2 FYNNEI. V gave up 6 bases and J gave up 3 bases, with 14 bases separating them. The CDR3 reads CASRLNLQEETQYF. In DNA form, the CDR3 reads TGTGCCAGCAGACTAAATTTACAAGAAGAGACCCAGTACTTC.

Only one count was recorded for this clone. The chain couples TRBV7-2 to TRBJ2-3, with 11 bases identical to TRBD2. The CDR3 extends over 17 amino acids. Trimming took 5 bases from V and 1 from J; bases not matched to a gene: 8. Germline V gene sequence: CDR1 SGHTA, CDR2 FQGNSA. The CDR3 bases are TGTGCCAGCAGCCGCCCGCCTAGCGGGGGGCGCACAGATACGCAGTATTTT. Translating gives CASSRPPSGGRTDTQYF.

In DNA form, the CDR3 reads TGTGCCAGCAGCTTAGGCAACCTGGGACAGGGTTACAATGAGCAGTTCTTC. Its translation: CASSLGNLGQGYNEQFF. The rearrangement joins TRBV7-9 to TRBJ2-1; TRBD1 agrees at 9 bases. The V segment lost 1 base and the J segment 4 bases; nucleotides outside the gene matches: 8. This CDR3 has 17 amino acids. Germline V gene lookup returns CDR1 SEHNR and CDR2 FQNEAQ (reference sequence).

V usage is TRBV6-4 and J usage is TRBJ2-1, with 13 bases identical to TRBD2. From germline, CDR1 is MRHNA and CDR2 SNTAGT. J lost 5 bases, V lost 6 bases, and 10 bases had no gene match. This CDR3 contains 17 residues. CDR3 loop: CASSGTSGASDDNEQFF. The CDR3 DNA is TGTGCCAGCAGCGGGACTAGCGGGGCCTCCGACGACAATGAGCAGTTCTTC.

This chain connects TRBV14 to TRBJ1-6, with unresolved D. Deletions cut 4 bases from V and 3 bases from J, with 10 bases between. The CDR3 covers 15 residues. Germline V lookup: CDR1 SGHDN, CDR2 FVKESK. CDR3 sequence reads: CASSPYGNYNSPLHF. DNA for the CDR3: TGTGCCAGCAGCCCATATGGCAACTATAATTCACCCCTCCACTTT.

The rearrangement links TRBV30 to TRBJ1-5; D is unresolved. There are 14 residues in the CDR3. Germline V gene lookup returns CDR1 GTSNPN and CDR2 SVGIG (reference sequence). The germline V and J ends were trimmed by 3 bases and 0 bases, with 9 bases remaining between them. The CDR3 is CAWSGVNSNQPQHF. CDR3 nucleotides: TGTGCCTGGAGCGGGGTAAATAGCAATCAGCCCCAGCATTTT.

As DNA, the CDR3 is TGTGCCAGCCGGGACAGCTTCAATCAGCCCCAGCATTTT. It translates to CASRDSFNQPQHF. V gene TRBV6-1 combines with J gene TRBJ1-5; 7 nucleotides match TRBD1. CDR3 length equals 13 residues. The germline V gene encodes CDR1 MNHNS and CDR2 SASEGT. J lost 3 bases, V lost 8 bases, and 4 bases had no gene match.

The V gene is TRBV29-1, the J gene TRBJ1-4, with D perhaps matching TRBD1 (6 bases). The CDR3 consists of 14 residues. Germline values: CDR1 SQVTM, CDR2 ANQGSEA. V dropped 6 bases and J dropped 8 bases, with 19 bases sitting between them. CDR3 loop: CSVGRAGGQEKLFF. As DNA, the CDR3 is TGCAGCGTCGGACGGGCGGGGGGCCAAGAAAAACTGTTTTTT.

CDR3: CASNAGTAYTGELFF. CDR3 DNA: TGTGCCAGCAACGCCGGGACAGCATACACCGGGGAGCTGTTTTTT. J is TRBJ2-2 and V is TRBV2, with 7 bases matching TRBD1. The junction had 8 bases not matched to a gene; V was cut back by 7 bases and J by 3 bases. The length of the CDR3 is 15 residues. Per germline, CDR1 SNHLY and CDR2 FYNNEI.

V and J are TRBV10-1 and TRBJ2-7, with TRBD2 as a possible D gene (5 bases). The CDR3 totals 15 residues. Germline-derived CDR1 and CDR2 are WNHNN and SYGVQD (reference sequence). The V end lost 0 bases, the J end lost 2 bases, and 11 bases lay between the germline ends. CDR3 residues: CASSESREGTYEQYF. CDR3 in DNA: TGCGCCAGCAGTGAGTCGAGGGAAGGCACCTACGAGCAGTACTTC.

The chain links TRBV6-1 to TRBJ2-7, with 8 positions matching TRBD1. J was trimmed by 2 bases and V by 6 bases; bases with no gene match: 6. In germline, CDR1 is MNHNS, CDR2 SASEGT. The CDR3 runs to 14 residues. The CDR3 sequence: CASRQDRAPYEQYF. Here the CDR3 DNA reads TGTGCCAGCAGGCAGGACAGGGCCCCCTACGAGCAGTACTTC.

V and J are TRBV19 and TRBJ1-2; possible D gene TRBD1, 5 bases. The V end was cut by 3 bases, the J end by 2 bases, with 13 bases between. Germline V gene data show CDR1 as LNHDA and CDR2 as SQIVND (reference sequence). The CDR3 sequence is 15 residues long. The CDR3 spells CASSIDRETNYGYTF. CDR3 in DNA: TGTGCCAGTAGTATCGACAGAGAAACAAACTATGGCTACACCTTC.

The chain uses TRBV29-1 and TRBJ1-6; 9 nucleotides align to TRBD1. The CDR3 loop spans 13 amino acids. The V gene end was trimmed by 6 bases and the J gene end by 8 bases; junction bases not matched to a gene: 5. Germline CDR1 SQVTM, CDR2 ANQGSEA. The CDR3 coding sequence is TGCAGCGTCCGGGACAGGGTTGATTCACCCCTCCACTTT. Protein sequence: CSVRDRVDSPLHF.

The V call is TRBV4-1, the J call TRBJ1-6; no reliable D call. CDR1 is MGHRA and CDR2 is YSYEKL in the germline V gene. The CDR3 runs to 14 residues. Trimming shortened V by 0 bases and J by 13 bases, and 13 bases separated the two germline ends. The CDR3 here is CASSQDPAGSPLHF. The CDR3 nucleotides are TGCGCCAGCAGCCAAGATCCTGCCGGGAGTCCCCTCCACTTT.

The rearrangement joins TRBV4-3 to TRBJ2-1; TRBD2 agrees at 11 bases. In germline, CDR1 is LGHNA, CDR2 YSLEER. The V gene end was trimmed by 3 bases and the J gene end by 5 bases; junction bases not matched to a gene: 3. The CDR3 runs to 15 residues. CDR3 in DNA: TGCGCCAGCAGCCATAGCGGGGGGGCCGACAATGAGCAGTTCTTC. Protein sequence: CASSHSGGADNEQFF.

This clone was picked up one time. The CDR3 reads CAWQLAGAPYEQYF. The CDR3 DNA is TGTGCCTGGCAACTAGCGGGGGCTCCCTACGAGCAGTACTTC. The chain carries TRBV30 and TRBJ2-5, with TRBD2 identical over 11 bases. The J call is doubtful: the DNA matches TRBJ2-7 better. Germline V gene lookup returns CDR1 GTSNPN and CDR2 SVGIG (reference sequence). This CDR3 spans 14 amino acids.

The CDR3 loop is CASSPGTSTDTQYF. DNA of the CDR3: TGCGCCAGCAGCCCCGGGACTAGCACAGATACGCAGTATTTT. V and J are TRBV5-1 and TRBJ2-3; TRBD2 might be the D (6 bases). The CDR3 sequence is 14 residues long. Germline V gene data show CDR1 as SGHRS and CDR2 as YFSETQ. The V gene lost 4 bases and the J gene lost 0 bases, with 9 bases spanning the gap.

The chain combines TRBV19 with TRBJ1-1; D unclear. This CDR3 region has 13 residues. V was clipped by 5 bases and J by 1 base, with 8 bases between them. Per the germline V gene, CDR1 is LNHDA and CDR2 is SQIVND (reference sequence). In DNA form, the CDR3 reads TGTGCCAGTAGTTTAGGAGGGAACACTGAAGCTTTCTTT. Residues: CASSLGGNTEAFF.

Worth noting for this clone: Distinct nucleotide sequences in the sample also encode this CDR3. The genes are TRBV15 and TRBJ1-4; D gene ambiguous. Germline V CDR1 and CDR2: LNHNV, YYDKDF (reference sequence). Trimming took 0 bases from V and 4 from J, leaving 9 bases between them. The CDR3 extends over 15 amino acids. This CDR3 reads CATSRDGGFNEKLFF. The CDR3 DNA is TGTGCCACCAGCAGAGACGGAGGGTTTAATGAAAAACTGTTTTTT.

This clone has more than one count but fewer than ten. The chain is built from TRBV10-3 and TRBJ1-1; 8 bases fit TRBD1. Germline V gene data show CDR1 as ENHRY and CDR2 as SYGVKD. The CDR3 has 12 amino acids. The CDR3 here is CACGQGGTEAFF. For the CDR3, the DNA is TGTGCTTGCGGACAGGGCGGCACTGAAGCTTTCTTT.

This rearrangement joins TRBV7-9 to TRBJ2-7, with 7 bases identical to TRBD2. Germline CDR1 reads SEHNR; CDR2 reads FQNEAQ (reference sequence). Germline trimming cut 5 bases from V and 1 base from J; bases unmatched to any gene: 11. The CDR3 runs to 16 residues. CDR3 loop: CASSRNVWEGSYEQYF. Here the CDR3 DNA reads TGTGCCAGCAGCCGAAATGTTTGGGAGGGTTCCTACGAGCAGTACTTC. The full variable domain, its missing parts supplied by reference TRBV7-9 and TRBJ2-7, is DTGVSQNPRHKITKRGQNVTFRCDPISEHNRLYWYRQTLGQGPEFLTYFQNEAQLEKSRLLSDRFSAERPKGSFSTLEIQRTEQGDSAMYLCASSRNVWEGSYEQYFGPGTRLTVT.

The chain is built from TRBV19 and TRBJ1-2; TRBD1 matches 8 bases. The V segment lost 6 bases and the J segment 2 bases; nucleotides outside the gene matches: 5. There are 14 residues in the CDR3. Germline CDR1 and CDR2: LNHDA and SQIVND (reference sequence). CDR3 region: CASRTGTGNYGYTF. The DNA for the CDR3 is TGTGCCAGTAGAACCGGGACAGGAAACTATGGCTACACCTTC.

V is TRBV5-1 and J is TRBJ1-4; D is unclear. V was shortened by 4 bases and J by 0 bases, with 7 bases between the two germline ends. Germline CDR1 and CDR2: SGHRS and YFSETQ. This CDR3 region has 14 residues. DNA for the CDR3: TGCGCCAGCAGCGCCGACACAACTAATGAAAAACTGTTTTTT. It specifies CASSADTTNEKLFF.

CDR3 sequence reads: CASSPRDRGNTEAFF. Here the CDR3 DNA reads TGTGCCAGCAGCCCAAGGGACAGGGGCAACACTGAAGCTTTCTTT. V gene TRBV9 combines with J gene TRBJ1-1, with 10 bases aligning to TRBD1. V shed 4 bases and J 2 bases; nucleotides not matched to a gene: 5. Germline CDR1 is SGDLS and CDR2 is YYNGEE. The CDR3 has 15 residues.

V is TRBV6-1 and J is TRBJ1-2; no clear D gene. The length of the CDR3 is 12 residues. Looked up from germline, CDR1 is MNHNS and CDR2 is SASEGT. With 4 bases removed from V and 4 bases from J, the gap between germline ends came to 7 bases. The CDR3 is CASSGLSYGYTF. The DNA of the CDR3 is TGTGCCAGCAGTGGACTGTCCTATGGCTACACCTTC.

The chain uses TRBV5-5 and TRBJ1-2; D uncertain. The CDR3 loop spans 12 amino acids. Germline lookup yields CDR1 SGHKS and CDR2 YYEKEE (reference sequence). Trimming stripped 0 bases from V and 4 bases from J, with 4 bases between. CDR3 residues: CASSLAVYGYTF. DNA of the CDR3: TGTGCCAGCAGCTTGGCCGTCTATGGCTACACCTTC.

This rearrangement joins TRBV4-1 to TRBJ1-1, with 8 bases aligning to TRBD1. CDR1 MGHRA and CDR2 YSYEKL come from the germline V gene. The V and J ends lost 0 bases and 5 bases, in that order; junction bases with no gene match: 14. There are 18 residues in the CDR3. The CDR3 nucleotides read TGCGCCAGCAGCCAAGAAAGCACTAATCGCAGGGGGCGGACTGAAGCTTTCTTT. This sequence encodes CASSQESTNRRGRTEAFF.